This TCR beta chain was profiled in a study of Graves' ophthalmopathy and Graves' hyperthyroidism. Amplification from RNA transcripts yielded the TCR beta CDR3 regions. First-round RT-PCR used HTBI primers; second-round multiplex PCR followed. TCRdb reanalysed the multiplex PCR reads using MiXCR and keeps one entry per CDR3 protein. The top ten hold over 8.5% of the sample, which has around 1,000,000 distinct CDR3 sequences, 36% seen once. This clonotype has just a few counts. What it binds is not known. Deletions cut 1 base from V and 0 bases from J, with 17 bases between. The CDR3 length is 19 residues. Germline V gives CDR1 SGHRS, CDR2 YFSETQ. General study findings and limits: A 13-signature model separated ophthalmopathy from stable hyperthyroidism, about 88% sensitivity, 80% to 83% specificity. Appearing in blood as well were most expanded thyroid clonotypes above 0.001 frequency.

Hyperthyroidism was new, under 2 months, in patients aged 18 to 65. Clinicians diagnosed using symptoms, serum thyroxine, TRAb, thyroid ultrasound and orbital computed tomography. The sequencing sample was made of peripheral blood or thyroid tissue (not recorded which). The receptor was isolated from an adult man with Graves' hyperthyroidism. The chain links TRBV5-1 to TRBJ2-6; D remains unclear. The CDR3 reads CASSLSYFGPSSGANVLTF. The CDR3 bases are TGCGCCAGCAGCTTGTCTTATTTCGGACCGAGCTCTGGGGCCAACGTCCTGACTTTC. The full variable domain, its missing parts supplied by reference TRBV5-1 and TRBJ2-6, is KAGVTQTPRYLIKTRGQQVTLSCSPISGHRSVSWYQQTPGQGLQFLFEYFSETQRNKGNFPGRFSGRQFSNSRSEMNVSTLELGDSALYLCASSLSYFGPSSGANVLTFGAGSRLTVL.